The 14 T cell receptor beta chains listed next were all sequenced from one sample in a study of T cells in Graves' hyperthyroidism and ophthalmopathy. TCR beta CDR3 region amplification was performed from RNA transcripts. First-round RT-PCR targeting the TCR CDR3 was performed with the HTBI primer set. TCRdb itself ran the multiplex PCR reads through MiXCR, one entry per CDR3 protein. The table records nearly 750,000 distinct CDR3 sequences, roughly a third of them present only once. The sequenced sample was blood. The receptors come from a woman aged 40-49 years with Graves' hyperthyroidism.

J is TRBJ1-5 and V is TRBV5-8; no reliable D call. CDR3 length equals 18 residues. CDR1 and CDR2 (germline): SGHTS, YDEGEE. Trimming removed 2 bases at V and 5 bases at J, with 23 bases between. The CDR3, as DNA: TGTGCCAGCAGCTTTCCATCGGAGACTCTAGGCCCCCATCAGCCCCAGCATTTT. This translates into CASSFPSETLGPHQPQHF.

V is TRBV28 and J is TRBJ2-7; D may correspond to TRBD1 or TRBD2 (5 bases each). CDR3 length: 13 residues. The ends were cut back, 11 bases at V and 2 bases at J, with 16 bases in the middle. Per the germline V gene, CDR1 is MDHEN and CDR2 is SYDVKM. The CDR3 DNA is TGTGCCGCGACGGGGACCGTCGCCTACGAGCAGTACTTC. This translates into CAATGTVAYEQYF.

The chain links TRBV30 to TRBJ1-5; D unclear. The CDR3 has 12 amino acids. V was trimmed by 3 bases and J by 9 bases, leaving 12 bases between them. Germline values: CDR1 GTSNPN, CDR2 SVGIG (reference sequence). The CDR3 DNA sequence: TGTGCCTGGAGCCATGGGTCGAGGCCCCAGCATTTT. This translates into CAWSHGSRPQHF.

V is TRBV2 and J is TRBJ1-5; possibly TRBD1 for D (5 bases). The germline gives CDR1 SNHLY, CDR2 FYNNEI. This CDR3 region has 14 residues. Trimming took 7 bases from V and 11 from J, leaving 21 bases between them. Here the CDR3 DNA reads TGTGCCAGCAAAACCGGGACCCCACAAGAGACCCAGCATTTT. It specifies CASKTGTPQETQHF.

The V and J genes are TRBV6-4 and TRBJ1-6; TRBD1 might be the D (6 bases). The V gene lost 2 bases and the J gene lost 9 bases, with 11 bases spanning the gap. Germline loops: CDR1 MRHNA, CDR2 SNTAGT. The CDR3 is 14 residues long. CDR3: CASSDRGGFSPLHF. The CDR3 DNA sequence: TGTGCCAGCAGTGACCGCGGGGGCTTTTCACCCCTCCACTTT.

This sequence joins TRBV5-8 and TRBJ2-7; D unclear. CDR3 length: 14 amino acids. V was cut by 2 bases and J by 2 bases, with 11 bases left in between. Germline V gene data show CDR1 as SGHTS and CDR2 as YDEGEE. DNA for the CDR3: TGTGCCAGCAGCTTCGGGCAGGACCCCTACGAGCAGTACTTC. Its protein product is CASSFGQDPYEQYF.

This clonotype occurred a few times. V is TRBV19 and J is TRBJ1-3; perhaps TRBD1 as D (6 bases). V dropped 4 bases and J dropped 0 bases, with 10 bases sitting between them. The CDR3 loop spans 15 amino acids. CDR1 is LNHDA, CDR2 SQIVND, per germline (reference sequence). CDR3 in DNA: TGTGCCAGTAGTAACAGGGCCAACTCTGGAAACACCATATATTTT. The encoded protein is CASSNRANSGNTIYF.

This clonotype has at least ten counts. The V call is TRBV12-3 or TRBV12-4, the J call TRBJ1-1; D might be TRBD1 (5 bases). V shed 5 bases and J shed 6 bases, with 13 bases lying between them. The CDR3 is 13 amino acids. CDR3 protein: CASSGQGLSEAFF. In DNA form, the CDR3 reads TGTGCCAGCAGTGGGCAGGGCCTGTCTGAAGCTTTCTTT.

The V and J genes are TRBV2 and TRBJ2-1; 11 bases match TRBD2. The CDR3 runs to 16 residues. The ends lost 2 bases at V and 4 bases at J; junction bases unmatched: 4. Germline V lookup: CDR1 SNHLY, CDR2 FYNNEI. CDR3 coding DNA: TGTGCCAGCAGTGAAACCGTAGCGGGGGGGTACAATGAGCAGTTCTTC. Its protein product is CASSETVAGGYNEQFF.

A few counts support this clonotype. The chain links TRBV9 to TRBJ1-2; the D is unclear. Germline V gene lookup returns CDR1 SGDLS and CDR2 YYNGEE. Trimming removed 5 bases at V and 4 bases at J, with 9 bases between. The CDR3 contains 12 residues. The DNA for the CDR3 is TGTGCCAGCAGGTCCCAAGGCTATGGCTACACCTTC. Its protein product is CASRSQGYGYTF.

The V call is TRBV7-2, the J call TRBJ2-6, with D hard to call. The CDR3 is made up of 15 amino acids. V was clipped by 6 bases and J by 0 bases, with 9 bases between them. The V gene's germline CDR1 is SGHTA and CDR2 FQGNSA. CDR3 in amino acids: CASSSVTSGANVLTF. The CDR3 DNA reads as TGTGCCAGCAGTTCAGTGACCTCTGGGGCCAACGTCCTGACTTTC. Supplemented by reference TRBV7-2 and TRBJ2-6, the full variable domain reads GAGVSQSPSNKVTEKGKDVELRCDPISGHTALYWYRQSLGQGLEFLIYFQGNSAPDKSGLPSDRFSAERTGGSVSTLTIQRTQQEDSAVYLCASSSVTSGANVLTFGAGSRLTVL.

The rearrangement joins TRBV25-1 to TRBJ2-5; D not resolved. The CDR3 is made up of 12 amino acids. V lost 4 bases and J 4 bases, leaving 7 bases between the germline ends. Germline-derived CDR1 and CDR2 are MGHDK and SYGVNS. CDR3 coding DNA: TGTGCCAGCAGTGCCTCTCTAGAGACCCAGTACTTC. Protein product: CASSASLETQYF.

The chain joins TRBV28 to TRBJ1-2; D remains ambiguous. CDR3 length equals 13 residues. Germline V gene lookup returns CDR1 MDHEN and CDR2 SYDVKM. Trimming took off 5 bases at V and 5 bases at J, with 12 bases between the two ends. DNA for the CDR3: TGTGCCAGCAGTCCCCAACCAAGGTATGGCTACACCTTC. As protein: CASSPQPRYGYTF.

The CDR3 sequence: CSARDYVGALTEAFF. The CDR3 region has the DNA TGCAGTGCTAGAGATTATGTCGGGGCGCTCACTGAAGCTTTCTTT. The chain carries TRBV20-1 and TRBJ1-1, with a weak D call TRBD1 (5 bases). The V gene lost 0 bases and the J gene lost 4 bases, with 15 bases spanning the gap. The CDR3 is made up of 15 amino acids. Germline V gives CDR1 DFQATT, CDR2 SNEGSKA (reference sequence).